A single sample gave rise to the 25 T cell receptor beta chains below, sequenced in a study of cytomegalovirus exposure and HLA in healthy donors. Clones were sequenced by immunoSEQ multiplex PCR, and TCRdb holds only the in-frame ones, with some missing. The sample consists of fewer than 200,000 clones, roughly 95% of them appearing once. The sample consisted of PBMCs. The receptor source for this set is a woman under 30 in good health and CMV-seronegative.

The J gene is TRBJ2-7, the V gene TRBV4-2, with 13 bases that match TRBD2. V trimming: 4 bases; J trimming: 7 bases; junction bases outside the gene matches: 7. Germline CDR1 LGHNA, CDR2 YNFKEQ. The CDR3 consists of 15 residues. Written as DNA, the CDR3 is TGTGCCAGCAGCCTAAGACTAGCGGGGGGCGGGGAGCAGTACTTC. Amino acids: CASSLRLAGGGEQYF.

V gene TRBV5-1 combines with J gene TRBJ1-1; TRBD1 agrees at 7 bases. The junction had 10 bases not matched to a gene; V was cut back by 4 bases and J by 7 bases. This CDR3 is 14 amino acids long. CDR1 and CDR2 from the germline V gene are SGHRS and YFSETQ. This CDR3 is CASSSRDSNLEAFF. The CDR3 DNA reads TGCGCCAGCAGCAGCCGGGACAGTAACCTTGAAGCTTTCTTT.

The CDR3 reads CASSLAGGYNEQFF. DNA for the CDR3: TGTGCCAGCAGTTTGGCGGGGGGCTACAATGAGCAGTTCTTC. The gene calls are TRBV27 and TRBJ2-1, with 8 bases fitting TRBD2. Per germline, CDR1 MNHEY and CDR2 SMNVEV (reference sequence). This CDR3 comprises 14 residues. The V segment lost 3 bases and the J segment 3 bases; nucleotides outside the gene matches: 1.

This rearrangement joins TRBV7-2 to TRBJ1-6; D unclear. The V and J ends lost 2 bases and 14 bases respectively, with 19 bases between them. Germline CDR1 is SGHTA and CDR2 is FQGNSA. The CDR3 contains 15 residues. The CDR3 DNA is TGTGCCAGCAGCTTAAGTCGGGGTGGAGGTGCATCCCTCCACTTT. The encoded protein is CASSLSRGGGASLHF.

In DNA form, the CDR3 reads TGTGCCAGCAGCCCTTCGGGGGGGGCGAACCTCCAAGAGACCCAGTACTTC. Translated: CASSPSGGANLQETQYF. The gene calls are TRBV13 and TRBJ2-5, with TRBD2 matching 8 bases. The germline V gene has CDR1 PRHDT and CDR2 FYEKMQ (reference sequence). The CDR3 totals 17 residues. The ends lost 5 bases at V and 1 base at J; junction bases unmatched: 12.

J is TRBJ1-6 and V is TRBV30, with D possibly TRBD1 on 5 matching bases. Trimming stripped 3 bases from V and 9 bases from J, with 15 bases between. Per the germline V gene, CDR1 is GTSNPN and CDR2 is SVGIG (reference sequence). The CDR3 spans 14 residues. This CDR3 is CAWSSGSGGSPLHF. DNA of the CDR3: TGTGCCTGGAGCTCGGGGTCCGGGGGTTCACCCCTCCACTTT.

This chain links TRBV29-1 with TRBJ2-7; possible D gene TRBD1, 5 bases. CDR1 is SQVTM, CDR2 ANQGSEA, per germline. This CDR3 region has 10 residues. V shed 7 bases and J shed 5 bases, with 9 bases lying between them. Written as DNA, the CDR3 is TGCAGCGCTCTGGACAACGAGCAGTACTTC. Its translation is CSALDNEQYF.

The chain combines TRBV6-5 with TRBJ1-1, with a possible D match to TRBD1 (5 bases). This CDR3 region has 12 residues. V was cut by 2 bases and J by 10 bases, with 11 bases left in between. Germline V gene sequence: CDR1 MNHEY, CDR2 SVGAGI. CDR3 DNA sequence: TGTGCCAGCAGTTACCCAGGGCTGGGAGCTTTCTTT. Translating gives CASSYPGLGAFF.

V and J are TRBV5-1 and TRBJ2-1; 9 nucleotides align to TRBD1. Germline CDR1 is SGHRS and CDR2 is YFSETQ. This CDR3 is built from 16 residues. Trimming cost V 0 bases and J 6 bases; bases outside gene matches: 7. CDR3 sequence reads: CASSLGQGGGGNEQFF. The CDR3 DNA sequence: TGCGCCAGCAGCTTGGGACAGGGGGGAGGTGGCAATGAGCAGTTCTTC.

The chain is built from TRBV29-1 and TRBJ1-1, with D perhaps TRBD1 (5 bases). The length of the CDR3 is 13 residues. V was trimmed by 6 bases and J by 2 bases, leaving 13 bases between them. Germline V gene lookup returns CDR1 SQVTM and CDR2 ANQGSEA. The CDR3 DNA is TGCAGCGTCTCCGAGACAGCAAACACTGAAGCTTTCTTT. Its protein is CSVSETANTEAFF.

CDR3 sequence: CASRAGGPNEQYF. CDR3 DNA sequence: TGCGCCAGCAGGGCGGGGGGGCCCAACGAGCAGTACTTC. This rearrangement joins TRBV5-1 to TRBJ2-7; 9 bases map to TRBD2. CDR1 and CDR2 from the germline V gene are SGHRS and YFSETQ. This CDR3 is 13 amino acids long. J lost 5 bases, V lost 5 bases, and 5 bases had no gene match.

This chain uses TRBV7-9 with TRBJ2-5; possibly TRBD1 for D (5 bases). The germline V and J ends were trimmed by 6 bases and 2 bases, with 7 bases remaining between them. Germline V gives CDR1 SEHNR, CDR2 FQNEAQ (reference sequence). The CDR3 extends over 12 amino acids. DNA of the CDR3: TGTGCCAGCAGTTACAGGCAAGAGACCCAGTACTTC. Encoded protein: CASSYRQETQYF.

V gene TRBV19 combines with J gene TRBJ1-4; 8 bases fit TRBD1. CDR1 is LNHDA and CDR2 is SQIVND in the germline V gene (reference sequence). The CDR3 extends over 15 amino acids. After removal of 4 bases from V and 7 bases from J, the junction contained 8 bases not matched to a gene. CDR3 DNA: TGTGCCAGTAGTAGTACGACAGGGGCGCGTGAAAAACTGTTTTTT. It codes for CASSSTTGAREKLFF.

Here the CDR3 reads CASSTGTAYGYTF. The CDR3 DNA follows: TGTGCCAGCAGCACCGGGACAGCCTATGGCTACACCTTC. The rearrangement links TRBV6-5 to TRBJ1-2, with TRBD1 matching 7 bases. Germline lookup yields CDR1 MNHEY and CDR2 SVGAGI. The length of the CDR3 is 13 residues. With 6 bases clipped from V and 4 bases from J, the junction kept 5 bases outside the gene matches.

The chain uses TRBV19 and TRBJ2-3; TRBD2 aligns across 9 bases. Germline assignment: CDR1 LNHDA and CDR2 SQIVND (reference sequence). The CDR3 has 16 residues. V lost 5 bases and J lost 3; bases outside the gene matches: 9. In DNA, the CDR3 is TGTGCCAGTAGTTCCTCAGGGCTAGCGGGGACAGATACGCAGTATTTT. This encodes CASSSSGLAGTDTQYF.

The chain is built from TRBV6-1 and TRBJ1-2; weak D call: TRBD1 (5 bases). Per the germline V gene, CDR1 is MNHNS and CDR2 is SASEGT. There are 12 residues in the CDR3. The CDR3 region is CAEGSFNYGYTF. Here the CDR3 DNA reads TGTGCGGAGGGGAGTTTTAACTATGGCTACACCTTC.

The V and J genes are TRBV11-3 and TRBJ2-2; 7 positions agree with TRBD1. Germline trimming cut 5 bases from V and 2 bases from J; bases unmatched to any gene: 5. The CDR3 is 15 residues long. Germline lookup yields CDR1 SGHNT and CDR2 YENEEA. CDR3 loop: CASSMDRRNTGELFF. CDR3 DNA: TGTGCCAGCAGCATGGACAGGCGTAACACCGGGGAGCTGTTTTTT.

The rearrangement uses TRBV6-5 and TRBJ1-1, with D hard to call. This CDR3 is 15 amino acids long. V gave up 0 bases and J gave up 0 bases, with 8 bases separating them. Germline CDR1 is MNHEY and CDR2 is SVGAGI. The CDR3 spells CASSYSWTLNTEAFF. CDR3 DNA sequence: TGTGCCAGCAGTTACTCTTGGACTTTGAACACTGAAGCTTTCTTT.

The V and J genes are TRBV5-1 and TRBJ2-3; possible D gene TRBD2, 7 bases. V lost 4 bases and J 5 bases, leaving 17 bases between the germline ends. The CDR3 has 15 amino acids. CDR1 is SGHRS, CDR2 YFSETQ, per germline. CDR3 nucleotides: TGCGCCAGCAGCGGACTAAGGGGGGGCCAAGATACGCAGTATTTT. This gives the protein CASSGLRGGQDTQYF.

J is TRBJ2-7 and V is TRBV30; tentative D call: TRBD1 (6 bases). V was shortened by 2 bases and J by 2 bases, with 16 bases between the two germline ends. This CDR3 comprises 15 residues. Per the germline V gene, CDR1 is GTSNPN and CDR2 is SVGIG (reference sequence). The CDR3 spells CAWSRNRVITYEQYF. The DNA of the CDR3 is TGTGCCTGGAGTAGAAACAGGGTCATTACCTACGAGCAGTACTTC. The full variable domain, rest sourced from reference TRBV30 and TRBJ2-7, is SQTIHQWPATLVQPVGSPLSLECTVEGTSNPNLYWYRQAAGRGLQLLFYSVGIGQISSEVPQNLSASRPQDRQFILSSKKLLLSDSGFYLCAWSRNRVITYEQYFGPGTRLTVT.

In its sample, this clone was seen once. The V gene is TRBV28, the J gene TRBJ2-1, with a tentative D call TRBD1 (7 bases). Germline V gene sequence: CDR1 MDHEN, CDR2 SYDVKM. The V end lost 6 bases, the J end lost 5 bases, and 14 bases lay between the germline ends. This CDR3 comprises 14 residues. The CDR3 DNA reads TGTGCCAGCAGCCTGGAGGGGGCCCACAATGAGCAGTTCTTC. Protein: CASSLEGAHNEQFF. The whole variable domain, remainder taken from reference TRBV28 and TRBJ2-1, is DVKVTQSSRYLVKRTGEKVFLECVQDMDHENMFWYRQDPGLGLRLIYFSYDVKMKEKGDIPEGYSVSREKKERFSLILESASTNQTSMYLCASSLEGAHNEQFFGPGTRLTVL.

Here the CDR3 DNA reads TGTGCCAGCTCACCACGGGTTCAAAGGGGGCATAGTGAAGCTTTCTTT. Its translation is CASSPRVQRGHSEAFF. The chain carries TRBV18 and TRBJ1-1; 7 bases line up with TRBD1. J gave up 7 bases and V 1 base, and 12 bases lay outside the gene matches. The CDR3 contains 16 residues. Germline loops: CDR1 KGHSH, CDR2 LQKENI. The whole variable domain, filled in from reference TRBV18 and TRBJ1-1, reads NAGVMQNPRHLVRRRGQEARLRCSPMKGHSHVYWYRQLPEEGLKFMVYLQKENIIDESGMPKERFSAEFPKEGPSILRIQQVVRGDSAAYFCASSPRVQRGHSEAFFGQGTRLTVV.

The gene calls are TRBV27 and TRBJ1-5; tentatively, D is TRBD1 (6 bases). Germline CDR1 MNHEY, CDR2 SMNVEV (reference sequence). V lost 1 base to trimming and J lost 5 bases, with 12 bases between them. The CDR3 is made up of 15 amino acids. The CDR3 region is CASSLLGQNDQPQHF. Written as DNA, the CDR3 is TGTGCCAGCAGTTTATTAGGACAGAATGATCAGCCCCAGCATTTT.

This chain connects TRBV27 to TRBJ1-2; weak D call: TRBD1 (6 bases). The germline CDR1 and CDR2 sequences are MNHEY and SMNVEV (reference sequence). V dropped 3 bases and J dropped 8 bases, with 16 bases sitting between them. The CDR3 runs 14 residues. The CDR3 coding sequence is TGTGCCAGCAGTTTTAGGGCAGGGGTCTCGGGCTACACCTTC. Protein sequence: CASSFRAGVSGYTF.

The rearrangement joins TRBV7-9 to TRBJ2-5; D is perhaps TRBD1 (7 bases). Trimming pared 1 base from V and 5 bases from J, leaving 14 bases between. This CDR3 contains 15 residues. Looked up from germline, CDR1 is SEHNR and CDR2 is FQNEAQ (reference sequence). The CDR3 coding sequence is TGTGCCAGCAGCTTAGACCTCAGGGGGAGGGAGACCCAGTACTTC. It translates to CASSLDLRGRETQYF.